Each of the 2 T cell receptor beta chains below was sequenced from the same sample in a study of post-analysis software for immune sequencing data (dated by TCRdb to about 2015). General findings and caveats noted by the study authors: Significantly higher frequencies in patients than in controls were found for five or six TRBV segments, including TRBV5-6, TRBV5-1 and TRBV20-1.

These receptors are not linked to any known antigen. The method was PCR. This sample was sequenced with an Illumina HiSeq 2500. Unique molecular identifiers were incorporated into TCR beta cDNA libraries to reduce PCR and sequencing biases. TCRdb itself trimmed the public reads at Q25 with fastp, ran MiXCR and retained productive beta chains. CDR3 protein duplicates are merged, each entry listing the most common genes and DNA. This sample has 380,000 or so distinct CDR3 sequences in its table, and about a third of those were observed once. The biggest ten clones account for under 15% of the sample. Sequences were obtained from blood. The receptor set was obtained from a girl under 18 with multiple sclerosis.

This clonotype was observed once. The V and J genes are TRBV6-5 and TRBJ2-7; 7 positions match TRBD1. V gave up 6 bases and J gave up 6 bases; unmatched junction bases: 5. The germline CDR1 and CDR2 sequences are MNHEY and SVGAGI. The CDR3 extends over 12 amino acids. The CDR3: CASSFDRVEQYF. In nucleotides, the CDR3 is TGTGCCAGCAGCTTTGACAGGGTCGAGCAGTACTTC.

This chain uses TRBV19 with TRBJ2-5, with D perhaps matching TRBD1 (6 bases). Germline V gene sequence: CDR1 LNHDA, CDR2 SQIVND (reference sequence). The CDR3 has 16 residues. Trimming removed 9 bases from V and 5 bases from J, with 25 bases in between. The DNA of the CDR3 is TGTGCCAGCAAAAGTCTCGAGGGACACCCTGGGGAGACCCAGTACTTC. Translating gives CASKSLEGHPGETQYF.